Below, 21 T cell receptor beta chains from the same sample are listed, as sequenced in a study of shared clonotypes between healthy human individuals. Sequenced by immunoSEQ multiplex PCR; TCRdb stores in-frame clones only, minus some. This table holds about 1 million clones, about 75% found once. The sequencing sample was made of memory CD4+ T cells sorted from blood. As for subset: CD45RA-negative fraction. The source of these receptors is a young man in good health.

The rearrangement uses TRBV6-1 and TRBJ1-2, with D hard to call. This CDR3 has 11 amino acids. The germline CDR1 and CDR2 sequences are MNHNS and SASEGT. Trimming stripped 6 bases from V and 4 bases from J, with 6 bases between. DNA of the CDR3: TGTGCCAGCAGCGCGTCCTATGGCTACACCTTC. The encoded protein is CASSASYGYTF.

For this clone: Other nucleotide sequences from this sample produce the same CDR3. The V gene is TRBV7-2, the J gene TRBJ2-3, with D unresolved. The germline gives CDR1 SGHTA, CDR2 FQGNSA. The CDR3 runs 12 residues. The ends were cut back, 2 bases at V and 2 bases at J, with 2 bases in the middle. CDR3 sequence (DNA): TGTGCCAGCAGCTTAATCACAGATACGCAGTATTTT. Amino acids: CASSLITDTQYF.

The chain employs TRBV4-3 and TRBJ2-3, with 12 bases that match TRBD2. CDR3 length: 17 residues. Germline values: CDR1 LGHNA, CDR2 YSLEER. The junction had 3 bases not matched to a gene; V was cut back by 1 base and J by 1 base. The CDR3 nucleotides are TGCGCCAGCAGCCAAGTCTCTAGCGGGAGGGGCACAGATACGCAGTATTTT. Residues: CASSQVSSGRGTDTQYF.

The chain is built from TRBV7-2 and TRBJ1-4, with D hard to call. Germline CDR1 is SGHTA and CDR2 is FQGNSA. The CDR3 is 13 residues long. V lost 1 base and J lost 7, with 7 bases in between. CDR3 in amino acids: CASSLGRGEKLFF. In nucleotides, the CDR3 is TGTGCCAGCAGCTTAGGACGAGGTGAAAAACTGTTTTTT.

V usage is TRBV10-3 and J usage is TRBJ2-2; the D gene is possibly TRBD2 (6 bases). In germline, CDR1 is ENHRY, CDR2 SYGVKD. Trimming removed 9 bases at V and 2 bases at J, with 13 bases between. The CDR3 contains 14 residues. The DNA of the CDR3 is TGTGCCATTGGTCGGCGGGACAACACCGGGGAGCTGTTTTTT. Amino acids: CAIGRRDNTGELFF.

This clone was seen at least ten times. This chain uses TRBV2 with TRBJ2-5; TRBD2 matches at 7 bases. Trimming took 6 bases from V and 7 from J; bases not matched to a gene: 2. CDR1 is SNHLY and CDR2 is FYNNEI in the germline V gene. This CDR3 is 11 amino acids long. The CDR3 reads CASSTGGTQYF. The CDR3, as DNA: TGTGCCAGCAGCACGGGGGGGACCCAGTACTTC.

Details on this clone: A much larger clone lies a single base off, so this may be a read error. This chain uses TRBV10-3 with TRBJ1-1, with D possibly TRBD1 on 6 matching bases. V lost 7 bases, J lost 1 base, and 10 bases lay in between. Germline values: CDR1 ENHRY, CDR2 SYGVKD. CDR3 length equals 13 residues. The CDR3 loop reads CAITRTENTEAFF. The CDR3 bases are TGTGCCATCACGAGGACAGAGAACACTGAAGCTTTCTTT.

In this sample, this clone turned up a few times. The CDR3: CATRGGTVSDTQYF. DNA of the CDR3: TGTGCCACCCGAGGTGGGACGGTGTCGGATACGCAGTATTTT. The chain couples TRBV2 to TRBJ2-3; perhaps D is TRBD1 or TRBD2 (5 bases each). Germline values: CDR1 SNHLY, CDR2 FYNNEI. CDR3 size: 14 residues. The germline V and J ends were trimmed by 10 bases and 6 bases, with 20 bases remaining between them. The full variable domain, with the rest looked up from reference TRBV2 and TRBJ2-3, is EPEVTQTPSHQVTQMGQEVILRCVPISNHLYFYWYRQILGQKVEFLVSFYNNEISEKSEIFDDQFSVERPDGSNFTLKIRSTKLEDSAMYFCATRGGTVSDTQYFGPGTRLTVL.

This clone was seen once. The gene calls are TRBV28 and TRBJ1-2; maybe TRBD1 (5 bases). CDR3 length: 13 amino acids. Germline lookup yields CDR1 MDHEN and CDR2 SYDVKM. CDR3 sequence: CAINPQGVKGYTF. CDR3 coding DNA: TGTGCTATAAATCCTCAAGGGGTAAAAGGCTACACCTTC.

This rearrangement joins TRBV7-8 to TRBJ1-3, with no clear D. Trimming shortened V by 4 bases and J by 5 bases, and 12 bases separated the two germline ends. The CDR3 covers 14 residues. Germline V gene lookup returns CDR1 SGHVS and CDR2 FQNEAQ. Here the CDR3 reads CASSSDLGRNTIYF. In nucleotides, the CDR3 is TGTGCCAGCAGCTCGGACCTAGGAAGAAACACCATATATTTT.

The chain uses TRBV7-9 and TRBJ1-1; D is uncertain. V lost 5 bases and J 11 bases, leaving 24 bases between the germline ends. The CDR3 runs to 15 residues. Germline lookup yields CDR1 SEHNR and CDR2 FQNEAQ (reference sequence). The CDR3 nucleotides read TGTGCCAGCAGCGTTTCTTGGGGAGAAGGTTTAGGCGCTTTCTTT. This sequence encodes CASSVSWGEGLGAFF.

The chain is built from TRBV5-1 and TRBJ2-3, with D perhaps matching TRBD1 or TRBD2 (5 bases each). With 0 bases removed from V and 5 bases from J, the gap between germline ends came to 13 bases. Germline-derived CDR1 and CDR2 are SGHRS and YFSETQ. The CDR3 spans 15 residues. The CDR3 loop is CASSLERSRVDTQYF. Written as DNA, the CDR3 is TGCGCCAGCAGCTTGGAGCGGAGCAGGGTAGATACGCAGTATTTT.

V usage is TRBV7-6 and J usage is TRBJ1-5; no clear D gene. The CDR3 runs to 13 residues. CDR1 and CDR2 from the germline V gene are SGHVS and FNYEAQ. The V gene lost 3 bases and the J gene lost 4 bases, with 7 bases spanning the gap. CDR3 sequence reads: CASSFSQNQPQHF. DNA of the CDR3: TGTGCCAGCAGCTTTAGTCAGAATCAGCCCCAGCATTTT.

The gene calls are TRBV27 and TRBJ2-1; 7 bases are a match to TRBD1. The germline V gene has CDR1 MNHEY and CDR2 SMNVEV (reference sequence). CDR3 length: 18 residues. The V segment lost 7 bases and the J segment 0 bases; nucleotides outside the gene matches: 15. In DNA, the CDR3 is TGTGCCAGCAATAAACAGGGGCTTACTAGAGGCTCCTACAATGAGCAGTTCTTC. Translation: CASNKQGLTRGSYNEQFF.

The chain joins TRBV6-5 to TRBJ2-1; 7 nucleotides match TRBD1. This CDR3 is built from 16 residues. Trimming removed 3 bases from V and 2 bases from J; junction bases left unmatched: 7. CDR1 and CDR2 from the germline V gene are MNHEY and SVGAGI. The CDR3 DNA follows: TGTGCCAGCAGTTATAATCACAGGGGCGCCTACAATGAGCAGTTCTTC. It yields the protein CASSYNHRGAYNEQFF.

V is TRBV11-3 and J is TRBJ2-2, with TRBD2 matching 13 bases. This CDR3 region has 17 residues. Trimming took 0 bases from V and 4 from J; bases not matched to a gene: 2. The V gene's germline CDR1 is SGHNT and CDR2 YENEEA. The CDR3 sequence: CASSLEGLAGTTGELFF. For the CDR3, the DNA is TGTGCCAGCAGCTTAGAGGGACTAGCGGGGACCACCGGGGAGCTGTTTTTT.

The chain recombines TRBV25-1 with TRBJ1-3, with D uncertain. V lost 4 bases, J lost 0 bases, and 7 bases lay in between. Looked up from germline, CDR1 is MGHDK and CDR2 is SYGVNS. This CDR3 is built from 14 residues. CDR3 amino acids: CASSGRTSGNTIYF. The DNA for the CDR3 is TGTGCCAGCAGTGGGCGAACCTCTGGAAACACCATATATTTT. The whole variable domain, filled in from reference TRBV25-1 and TRBJ1-3, reads EADIYQTPRYLVIGTGKKITLECSQTMGHDKMYWYQQDPGMELHLIHYSYGVNSTEKGDLSSESTVSRIRTEHFPLTLESARPSHTSQYLCASSGRTSGNTIYFGEGSWLTVV.

This chain uses TRBV9 with TRBJ1-2; D remains unclear. Trimming left V 7 bases short and J 4 bases short, with 14 bases between. CDR3 length equals 13 residues. CDR1 and CDR2 from the germline V gene are SGDLS and YYNGEE. The CDR3 region is CASFTRYFYGYTF. CDR3 coding DNA: TGTGCCAGCTTTACGCGGTATTTCTATGGCTACACCTTC.

CDR3 sequence: CASSSSSNQPQHF. The DNA for the CDR3 is TGTGCCAGCAGCTCCTCTAGCAATCAGCCCCAGCATTTT. The chain employs TRBV11-2 and TRBJ1-5; D unclear. The CDR3 is 13 amino acids. V lost 4 bases and J lost 0, with 4 bases in between. The germline V gene has CDR1 SGHAT and CDR2 FQNNGV.

The chain uses TRBV28 and TRBJ1-2, with D uncertain. The ends were cut back, 3 bases at V and 0 bases at J, with 8 bases in the middle. CDR1 and CDR2 from the germline V gene are MDHEN and SYDVKM. The CDR3 covers 14 residues. The CDR3 DNA sequence: TGTGCCAGCAGTTTGGCAGAACCTAACTATGGCTACACCTTC. Its protein product is CASSLAEPNYGYTF.

This chain connects TRBV12-5 to TRBJ2-1; 11 positions match TRBD2. J gave up 7 bases and V 2 bases, and 13 bases lay outside the gene matches. The CDR3 is 18 amino acids. Germline loops: CDR1 LGHNT, CDR2 FRNRAP. CDR3 sequence reads: CASGLIGSSGGAGNEQFF. CDR3 in DNA: TGTGCTAGTGGTTTGATTGGTAGTAGCGGGGGGGCCGGGAATGAGCAGTTCTTC.